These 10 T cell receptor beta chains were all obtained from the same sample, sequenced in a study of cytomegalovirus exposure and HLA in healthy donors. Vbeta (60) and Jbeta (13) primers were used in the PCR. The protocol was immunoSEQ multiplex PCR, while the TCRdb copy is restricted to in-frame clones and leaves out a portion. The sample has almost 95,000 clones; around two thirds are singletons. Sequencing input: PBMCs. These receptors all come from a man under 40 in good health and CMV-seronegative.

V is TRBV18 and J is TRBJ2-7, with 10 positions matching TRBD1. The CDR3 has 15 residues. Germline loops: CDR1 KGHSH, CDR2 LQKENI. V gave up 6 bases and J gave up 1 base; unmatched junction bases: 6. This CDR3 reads CASSPGTGASYEQYF. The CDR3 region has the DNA TGTGCCAGCTCTCCCGGGACAGGGGCATCCTACGAGCAGTACTTC.

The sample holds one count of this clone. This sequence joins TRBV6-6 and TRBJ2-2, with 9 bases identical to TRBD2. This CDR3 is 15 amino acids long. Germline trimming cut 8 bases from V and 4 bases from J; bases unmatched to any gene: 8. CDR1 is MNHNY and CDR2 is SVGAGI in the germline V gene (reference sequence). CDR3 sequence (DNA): TGTGCCAGCCGAGGCCGCGGGGGGGGCACCGGGGAGCTGTTTTTT. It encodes CASRGRGGGTGELFF.

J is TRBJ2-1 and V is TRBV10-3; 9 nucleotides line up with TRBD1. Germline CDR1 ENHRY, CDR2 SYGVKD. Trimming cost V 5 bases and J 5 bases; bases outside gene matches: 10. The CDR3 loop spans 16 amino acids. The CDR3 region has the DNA TGTGCCATCAGTCGTGAACAGGGGGCGAGTAACAATGAGCAGTTCTTC. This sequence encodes CAISREQGASNNEQFF.

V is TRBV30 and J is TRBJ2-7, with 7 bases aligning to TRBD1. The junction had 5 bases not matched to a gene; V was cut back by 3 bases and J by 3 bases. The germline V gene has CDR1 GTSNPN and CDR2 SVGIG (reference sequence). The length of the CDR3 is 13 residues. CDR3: CAWRNRGSYEQYF. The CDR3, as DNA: TGTGCCTGGAGGAACAGGGGTAGCTACGAGCAGTACTTC.

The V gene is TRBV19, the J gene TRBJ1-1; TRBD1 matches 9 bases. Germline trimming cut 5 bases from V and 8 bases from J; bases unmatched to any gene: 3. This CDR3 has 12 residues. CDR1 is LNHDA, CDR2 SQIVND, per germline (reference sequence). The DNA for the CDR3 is TGTGCCAGTAGTGGACAGGGGTACGAAGCTTTCTTT. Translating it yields CASSGQGYEAFF.

The DNA for the CDR3 is TGCGCCAGCAGCCAGGGGGGTCCCCTAACCGAGCAGTACTTC. Its protein product is CASSQGGPLTEQYF. The V gene is TRBV4-1, the J gene TRBJ2-7; possible D gene TRBD2, 6 bases. The CDR3 is 14 residues long. Germline loops: CDR1 MGHRA, CDR2 YSYEKL. Deletions cut 3 bases from V and 6 bases from J, with 15 bases between.

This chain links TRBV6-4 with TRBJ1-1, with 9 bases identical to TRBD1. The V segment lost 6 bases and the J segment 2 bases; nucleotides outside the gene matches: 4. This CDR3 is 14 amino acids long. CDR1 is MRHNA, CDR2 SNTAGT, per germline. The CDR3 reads CASRPGQGNTEAFF. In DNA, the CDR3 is TGTGCCAGCAGGCCGGGACAGGGAAACACTGAAGCTTTCTTT.

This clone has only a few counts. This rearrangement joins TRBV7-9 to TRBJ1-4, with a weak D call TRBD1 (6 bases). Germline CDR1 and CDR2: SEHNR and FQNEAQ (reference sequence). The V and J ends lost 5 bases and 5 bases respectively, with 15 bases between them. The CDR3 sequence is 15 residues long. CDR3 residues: CASSDDGTKNEKLFF. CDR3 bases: TGTGCCAGCAGCGACGACGGGACAAAGAATGAAAAACTGTTTTTT.

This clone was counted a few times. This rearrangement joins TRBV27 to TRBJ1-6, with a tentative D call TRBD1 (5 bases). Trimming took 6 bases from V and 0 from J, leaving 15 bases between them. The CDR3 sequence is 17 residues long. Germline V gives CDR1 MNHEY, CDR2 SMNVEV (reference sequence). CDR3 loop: CASRYDRKNSYNSPLHF. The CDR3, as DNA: TGTGCCAGCAGGTACGACAGAAAGAACTCCTATAATTCACCCCTCCACTTT.

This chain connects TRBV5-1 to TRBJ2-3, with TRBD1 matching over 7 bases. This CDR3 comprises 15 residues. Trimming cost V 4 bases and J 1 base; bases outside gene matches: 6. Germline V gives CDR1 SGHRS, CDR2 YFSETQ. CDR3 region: CASSHTGVGTDTQYF. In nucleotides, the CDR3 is TGCGCCAGCAGCCATACAGGGGTGGGCACAGATACGCAGTATTTT.